This T cell receptor (beta chain) was captured in a study of blood T cell repertoires in COVID-19. The CDR3 spans 19 residues. J was trimmed by 7 bases and V by 0 bases; bases with no gene match: 17. Germline CDR1 and CDR2: SGHRS and YFSETQ. Measured with immunoSEQ multiplex PCR; TCRdb has only the in-frame clones, and not every one. The table has some 140,000 clones, 80% to 90% seen once; the top ten hold about 2.5%. The rearrangement joins TRBV5-1 to TRBJ2-1, with 9 bases aligning to TRBD2. The source is a man between 45 and 60 years old with active COVID-19. The sample comprised peripheral blood. CDR3 bases: TGCGCCAGCAGCTTGGCCCGGGTAGCCCGGCTAGCGGGGCAGAATGAGCAGTTCTTC. It yields the protein CASSLARVARLAGQNEQFF. The whole variable domain, filled in from reference TRBV5-1 and TRBJ2-1, reads KAGVTQTPRYLIKTRGQQVTLSCSPISGHRSVSWYQQTPGQGLQFLFEYFSETQRNKGNFPGRFSGRQFSNSRSEMNVSTLELGDSALYLCASSLARVARLAGQNEQFFGPGTRLTVL.